This TCR beta chain came from a study of T cells in Graves' hyperthyroidism and ophthalmopathy (dated 2019 in TCRdb). General notes on the study: Peripheral blood was collected at initial diagnosis, before any treatment. The 100 discovery patients were randomly split 7:3 into training and test sets. The study also compared thyroid tissue and blood T-cell repertoires from about six Graves' hyperthyroidism patients. To identify TCR V-J signatures that set the groups apart, the researchers used a discovery cohort of about a hundred patients, made up of 43 with Graves' ophthalmopathy and some 55 with stable Graves' hyperthyroidism. According to the paper, TCR Vbeta CDR3 sequencing was carried out on some 130 peripheral blood samples, which came from fewer than 50 ophthalmopathy, under 85 hyperthyroidism and about 17 progressor patients. After blood sampling, hyperthyroidism patients were treated with methimazole at a starting dose of 30 mg daily, and ophthalmopathy patients were treated with high-dose intravenous methylprednisolone. Prospective prediction of ophthalmopathy was tested in an independent validation cohort of 18 hyperthyroidism patients and 15 to 17 patients who later progressed to ophthalmopathy.

This clonotype was seen only a few times. Its antigen is still unknown. No base quality values were provided; no much bigger clone lies one nucleotide off. The hyperthyroidism patients were between 18 and 65 years old and newly diagnosed, with a disease duration of less than 2 months. The study excluded patients with uncontrolled infections, other autoimmune diseases, pregnancy or lactation. Diagnoses were based on clinical symptoms, serum thyroxine and TRAb, thyroid ultrasound and orbital computed tomography. Blood from progressor patients was collected at the time of first diagnosis with hyperthyroidism, before any ophthalmopathy symptoms had appeared. PBMCs were isolated from 10 ml of fresh peripheral blood by Ficoll-Paque density gradient centrifugation. Progressor patients were first diagnosed with Graves' hyperthyroidism and then developed ophthalmopathy during follow-up. Total RNA was extracted with Trizol reagent, and quality was checked on an Agilent 2100 Bioanalyzer.

Paper-wide results and their limitations: In validation, the model predicted progression to ophthalmopathy a median of roughly six months before onset, with approximately 68% sensitivity and about 72% specificity. Most expanded thyroid clonotypes (frequency above 0.001) were also found in blood, which suggests that blood repertoires may mirror thyroid immune responses. Ophthalmopathy was separated from stable hyperthyroidism by a 13 V-J signature model, with around 90% sensitivity and 81% to 83% specificity obtained in cross-validation and 80%/75% obtained in testing. No statistical method was used to set the sample size in advance, and investigators knew the group allocation.

The TCR beta CDR3 regions were amplified from the RNA transcripts. The TCR CDR3 was subjected to a first round of RT-PCR using the HTBI primer set and the Qiagen OneStep RT-PCR kit. Libraries were constructed in a second round of multiplex PCR, after which size selection and purification were carried out. The libraries were sequenced on an Illumina HiSeq2000 using paired-end 100 bp reads. Concerning the study's data processing: SOAPnuke was used to process the raw data, removing reads that contained adapters or uncalled bases, had a mean Phred below 15, or lacked an exact match to the constant primer or identifier. COPE v1.2.5 was used to merge high-quality paired reads, and clonotypes were defined as unique nucleotide sequences. MiTCR v1.1 was used to align the clonotypes against IMGT TRBV, TRBD and TRBJ reference segments. Analysis was restricted to V-J combinations with a frequency above 0.0001, which covered 99.2% of repertoires. A TCS score was defined as the ratio between F50 (clonal expansion) and ExV (chaos), using BLOSUM62-based TCRdist between CDR3 peptides within each V-J. Welch's t-statistics and random forest reduced 500 to 550 V-J features to 13, which were used in a naive Bayes classifier (R e1071). TCRdb reworked the public reads: Q25 trimming with fastp, MiXCR clone assembly, productive beta chains retained. Each CDR3 protein gets just one entry, which takes the most common genes and DNA from the rows behind it. The V and J calls and clone size are TCRdb's, not the authors'. The sample table lists 550,000 to 850,000 distinct CDR3 sequences, about 19% of them with a count of one. The ten largest clonotypes hold roughly 17% of the sample.

The CDR3, from cysteine to phenylalanine, totals 13 residues. The sequence is cut down to CDR3 DNA, 39 bases in frame from base 1. V is cut by 7 bases and J by 7 bases, and the space between the germline ends is 13 bases. This TCR was recovered from a woman aged 45-59 years with Graves' hyperthyroidism that later progressed to Graves' ophthalmopathy. The material sequenced was blood. The chain uses TRBV12-3 or TRBV12-4 and TRBJ1-4; TRBD1 is possibly the D segment (5 matching bases). This receptor carries the CDR3 CASTPGTGEKLFF. The DNA is as follows: TGTGCCAGCACCCCCGGGACCGGTGAAAAACTGTTTTTT.